The rows below give T cell receptor beta chains drawn from one sample of a study of T-cell reconstitution after alpha-beta-depleted transplantation in children. TCRdb reprocessed the PCR reads with MiXCR, giving one entry per CDR3 protein. The repertoire holds some 290,000 distinct CDR3 sequences, 9.9% seen once, with about a tenth in the top ten. Sequencing was performed on PBMCs from the stem cell graft donor, taken from the stem cell graft. The receptors derive from a human donor who donated a stem cell graft to a child with SCID. The CDR3 runs from the conserved cysteine through the conserved F or W. The D gene is left open where the match is weak. Size is stated for part of the rows, as once, few or many counts, or as a class when the clone is expanded.

D	J	V	size	length	DNA	CDR3
-	TRBJ2-7	TRBV7-8	few	16	TGTGCCAGCAGCTTAGCTTCGAGGACCCGGAACTACGAGCAGTACTTC	CASSLASRTRNYEQYF
-	TRBJ2-2	TRBV5-8	-	15	TGTGCCATCAGACCCGGGCCAGGGATTACCGGGGAGCTGTTTTTT	CAIRPGPGITGELFF
TRBD2	TRBJ2-1	TRBV20-1	few	13	TGCAGTGCTAGGGAGACTAGCGGGAATGAGCAGTTCTTC	CSARETSGNEQFF
-	TRBJ2-2	TRBV12-3/TRBV12-4	few	16	TGTGCCAGCAGTTCCCTGGGGGATCGGAAGGCCGGGGAGCTGTTTTTT	CASSSLGDRKAGELFF
-	TRBJ2-5	TRBV7-3	-	13	TGTGCCAGCAGCCCGTCAGGGCCCGAGACCCAGTACTTC	CASSPSGPETQYF
-	TRBJ2-7	TRBV20-1	-	13	TGCAGTGCAGACGACCAACTGTCTAGCGAGCAGTACTTC	CSADDQLSSEQYF
-	TRBJ2-1	TRBV20-1	few	14	TGCAGTGCCAGTCCCGGGACTGGACACAATGAGCAGTTCTTC	CSASPGTGHNEQFF
TRBD2	TRBJ2-7	TRBV20-1	few	13	TGCAGTGCCACCTCACGGGGGGGCTACGAGCAGTACTTC	CSATSRGGYEQYF
-	TRBJ1-4	TRBV5-1	-	12	TGCGCCAGCAGTTGGGACACTGAAAAACTGTTTTTT	CASSWDTEKLFF
-	TRBJ2-7	TRBV3-1	-	13	TGTGCCAGCAGCCCCCCTCGAACCTACGAGCAGTACTTC	CASSPPRTYEQYF
-	TRBJ2-7	TRBV2	-	11	TGTGCCACCTGGGGGACCTACGAGCAGTACTTC	CATWGTYEQYF
TRBD1	TRBJ1-1	TRBV5-1	few	17	TGCGCCAGCAGCTTGCCATATCCCAGGGGGCGCCGACCTGAAGCTTTCTTT	CASSLPYPRGRRPEAFF
-	TRBJ2-3	TRBV24-1	-	14	TGTGCCACCAGTGATTCCCGCGGCACAGATACGCAGTATTTT	CATSDSRGTDTQYF
TRBD2	TRBJ2-5	TRBV20-1	-	14	TGCAGTGCTAGGGGAGCGGGGGGGGGAGAGACCCAGTACTTC	CSARGAGGGETQYF
-	TRBJ2-5	TRBV12-3/TRBV12-4	-	14	TGTGCCAGCAGTTTAGTTCTACTTCAAGAGACCCAGTACTTC	CASSLVLLQETQYF
-	TRBJ2-1	TRBV5-6	-	15	TGTGCCAGCAGCTTGGTCGGCGACTCGACCAATGAGCAGTTCTTC	CASSLVGDSTNEQFF
-	TRBJ2-3	TRBV13	few	13	TGTGCCAGCAGCTTACTAAACACAGATACGCAGTATTTT	CASSLLNTDTQYF
-	TRBJ2-3	TRBV20-1	-	13	TGCAGTGCTTCAATCACTGGGGTAGATACGCAGTATTTT	CSASITGVDTQYF
TRBD2	TRBJ2-3	TRBV27	few	16	TGTGCCAGCAGTTTAGGACTAGCGGGGGGACCAGATACGCAGTATTTT	CASSLGLAGGPDTQYF
-	TRBJ2-3	TRBV24-1	-	14	TGTGCCACCAGTGATTCCCCGGGTTCAGATACGCAGTATTTT	CATSDSPGSDTQYF
-	TRBJ1-5	TRBV6-4	-	13	TGTGCCAGCAGTGAGGCATTTGGTCAGCCCCAGCATTTT	CASSEAFGQPQHF
-	TRBJ1-3	TRBV29-1	few	14	TGCAGCGTTGATTTCGGCTTAACTGGAAACACCATATATTTT	CSVDFGLTGNTIYF
-	TRBJ2-1	TRBV12-3/TRBV12-4	few	11	-	CASILGYEQFF
TRBD1	TRBJ2-5	TRBV4-2	few	17	TGTGCCAGCAGCCAAAATCCGGGACAGGGGGCGAAGGAGACCCAGTACTTC	CASSQNPGQGAKETQYF
-	TRBJ2-7	TRBV7-6	-	15	TGTGCCAGCAGCTTAGGACAGACTGCTTCCTACGAGCAGTACTTC	CASSLGQTASYEQYF
-	TRBJ2-3	TRBV20-1	many	11	TGCAGTGCTAGCTTTTCTGATACGCAGTATTTT	CSASFSDTQYF
TRBD1	TRBJ2-5	TRBV10-1	-	16	TGCGCCAGCAGCGACCCAAGGACAGGGGGCAGGGAGACCCAGTACTTC	CASSDPRTGGRETQYF
TRBD2	TRBJ2-5	TRBV4-1	few	14	TGCGCCAGCAGCCCTAGCGGGGGGGGAAAGACCCAGTACTTC	CASSPSGGGKTQYF
TRBD2	TRBJ2-7	TRBV11-2	many	12	TGCGCCAGCAGCTTTCGGGGGGACGAGCAGTACTTC	CASSFRGDEQYF
-	TRBJ1-2	TRBV6-1	few	13	TGTGCCAGCAGTGCGACACCTTGGGATGGCTACACCTTC	CASSATPWDGYTF
-	TRBJ1-4	TRBV2	few	13	TGTGCCAGCAGCAGGGACTTTAATGAAAAACTGTTTTTT	CASSRDFNEKLFF
-	TRBJ2-7	TRBV9	-	15	TGTGCCAGCAGCGATGGGAGTAGTCCTCTCTACGAGCAGTACTTC	CASSDGSSPLYEQYF
-	TRBJ2-6	TRBV3-1	-	19	TGTGCCAGCAGTTTATTCTGGGACATGGGGGGCTCTGGGGCCAACGTCCTGACTTTC	CASSLFWDMGGSGANVLTF
TRBD2	TRBJ2-3	TRBV29-1	many	16	TGCAGCGTTTCCGGACTAGCGGGGATCAAAGGAGATACGCAGTATTTT	CSVSGLAGIKGDTQYF
-	TRBJ1-4	TRBV5-6	few	14	TGTGCCAGCAGCTTACCAGGGAGTAATGAAAAACTGTTTTTT	CASSLPGSNEKLFF
TRBD2	TRBJ2-3	TRBV6-2/TRBV6-3	few	15	TGTGCCAGCAGATGGACTAGCGGACTCACAGATACGCAGTATTTT	CASRWTSGLTDTQYF
-	TRBJ2-2	TRBV7-3	many	13	TGTGCCAGCAGCCGTGATAGCGCCGGGGAGCTGTTTTTT	CASSRDSAGELFF
TRBD2	TRBJ2-1	TRBV2	few	12	TGTGCCAGCACACTGGCGGGGGGGCGTCAGTTCTTC	CASTLAGGRQFF
-	TRBJ1-2	TRBV27	-	13	TGTGCCAGCAGTTTAATAGGGTCCGATGGCTACACCTTC	CASSLIGSDGYTF
-	TRBJ2-7	TRBV14	many	14	TGTGCCAGCAGCCCTTTGGATAGCTCCTACGAGCAGTACTTC	CASSPLDSSYEQYF
-	TRBJ2-2	TRBV15	-	13	TGTGCCACCAGCAGAGGGGGCACCGGGGAGCTGTTTTTT	CATSRGGTGELFF
TRBD2	TRBJ2-7	TRBV4-1	-	15	TGCGCCAGCAGCGACACGGGGAGGGGATCCTACGAGCAGTACTTC	CASSDTGRGSYEQYF